The rows below give T cell receptor beta chains drawn from one sample of a study of shared clonotypes between healthy human individuals. Profiling relied on immunoSEQ multiplex PCR, and the TCRdb table lists in-frame clones only, not all of them. Of approximately 1,000,000 clones in the sample, approximately 80% were seen once. The material sequenced was memory CD4+ T cells from PBMCs. Every receptor here comes from a man younger than 35 in good health. Some clones in this sample may be carry-over from other donors' samples. Both conserved end residues are part of each CDR3. The D gene is left open where the match is weak. Clone sizes are given selectively: once, few, many, or a class where the clone is expanded.

d_call	v_call	clone_size	j_call	cdr3_aa	cdr3_nt
NA	TRBV9	once	TRBJ1-5	CASSVGGGGQPQHF	TGTGCCAGCAGCGTAGGGGGTGGCGGTCAGCCCCAGCATTTT
TRBD1	TRBV11-3	NA	TRBJ2-2	CASSPRQGGGELFF	TGTGCCAGCAGCCCAAGACAGGGTGGCGGGGAGCTGTTTTTT
NA	TRBV5-1	NA	TRBJ1-2	CASSRRRQGVNYGYTF	TGCGCCAGCAGCAGGAGGAGGCAGGGAGTAAACTATGGCTACACCTTC
TRBD2	TRBV7-9	NA	TRBJ2-1	CASPGRARNEQFF	TGTGCCAGCCCCGGGAGGGCCCGAAATGAGCAGTTCTTC
TRBD1	TRBV6-5	NA	TRBJ2-5	CASSYAGTGGQETQYF	TGTGCCAGCAGTTACGCGGGGACAGGGGGACAAGAGACCCAGTACTTC
NA	TRBV5-8	NA	TRBJ2-7	CASSASLAHSYEQYF	TGTGCCAGCAGCGCCTCCCTCGCACACTCCTACGAGCAGTACTTC
NA	TRBV12-2	NA	TRBJ2-1	CASRWGTSGRVNEQFF	TGTGCAAGTCGCTGGGGTACTAGCGGGAGGGTAAATGAGCAGTTCTTC
NA	TRBV5-1	NA	TRBJ1-1	CASSLTPGVKNTEAFF	TGCGCCAGCAGCTTGACACCCGGGGTAAAAAACACTGAAGCTTTCTTT
NA	TRBV6-1	many	TRBJ1-2	CASSPVRAYGYTF	TGTGCCAGCAGCCCCGTTAGGGCCTATGGCTACACCTTC
TRBD1	TRBV7-9	NA	TRBJ1-2	CASRSDRGDYGYTF	TGTGCCAGCAGATCCGACAGGGGGGACTATGGCTACACCTTC
TRBD2	TRBV9	NA	TRBJ2-7	CASSVEASGIYEQYF	TGTGCCAGCAGCGTAGAGGCTAGCGGGATATACGAGCAGTACTTC
TRBD1	TRBV2	NA	TRBJ1-1	CASSGDSIEAFF	TGTGCCAGCAGTGGGGACAGCATAGAAGCTTTCTTT
NA	TRBV7-3	NA	TRBJ1-4	CASSIQPLANEKLFF	TGTGCCAGCAGCATTCAGCCTTTGGCTAATGAAAAACTGTTTTTT
TRBD2	TRBV2	NA	TRBJ2-5	CASSSSGRAETQYF	TGTGCCAGCAGTTCTAGCGGGAGAGCGGAGACCCAGTACTTC
TRBD2	TRBV9	NA	TRBJ2-5	CASSAVAGETQYF	TGTGCCAGCAGCGCCGTAGCGGGAGAGACCCAGTACTTC
NA	TRBV28	NA	TRBJ2-7	CASSLGQGSYEQYF	TGTGCCAGCAGCCTAGGGCAGGGTTCCTACGAGCAGTACTTC
TRBD1	TRBV6-1	NA	TRBJ2-2	CASSDVGQGVMGGELFF	TGTGCCAGCAGTGACGTGGGACAGGGGGTCATGGGCGGGGAGCTGTTTTTT
NA	TRBV7-2	NA	TRBJ2-1	CASSFYYNEQFF	TGTGCCAGCAGCTTCTACTACAATGAGCAGTTCTTC
TRBD2	TRBV4-2	once	TRBJ2-3	CASSRTGGASTDTQYF	TGTGCCAGCAGCCGAACCGGGGGGGCTAGCACAGATACGCAGTATTTT
NA	TRBV5-1	NA	TRBJ2-2	CASRGLANTGELFF	TGCGCCAGCAGAGGTCTGGCGAACACCGGGGAGCTGTTTTTT
NA	TRBV7-3	NA	TRBJ2-7	CASREGGSYEQYF	TGTGCCAGCAGGGAGGGGGGCTCCTACGAGCAGTACTTC
TRBD1	TRBV7-2	NA	TRBJ1-2	CASSRSDRVYGYGYTF	TGTGCCAGCAGCAGAAGCGACAGGGTGTATGGCTATGGCTACACCTTC
NA	TRBV13	once	TRBJ2-3	CASSSRGNTDTQYF	TGTGCCAGCAGCTCAAGAGGAAACACAGATACGCAGTATTTT
NA	TRBV28	few	TRBJ1-2	CASSPGTNYGYTF	TGTGCCAGCAGTCCCGGGACGAACTATGGCTACACCTTC
NA	TRBV28	NA	TRBJ2-2	CASTLGGLFTGELFF	TGTGCCAGCACCTTAGGGGGGCTTTTCACCGGGGAGCTGTTTTTT
NA	TRBV4-1	NA	TRBJ2-5	CASSLPRGNKYF	TGCGCCAGCAGCCTCCCAAGGGGGAATAAGTACTTC
NA	TRBV10-3	NA	TRBJ2-5	CAISEGGGETQYF	TGTGCCATCAGTGAAGGGGGAGGAGAGACCCAGTACTTC
NA	TRBV5-1	NA	TRBJ2-2	CASSLAMRGLDTGELFF	TGCGCCAGCAGCTTGGCCATGCGGGGCTTGGACACCGGGGAGCTGTTTTTT
TRBD2	TRBV2	NA	TRBJ2-2	CASSPSGGISGELFF	TGTGCCAGCAGTCCTAGCGGAGGGATCTCCGGGGAGCTGTTTTTT
NA	TRBV7-2	NA	TRBJ1-1	CASSLRLQAEAFF	TGTGCCAGCAGCTTAAGGCTTCAGGCTGAAGCTTTCTTT
NA	TRBV7-9	NA	TRBJ2-5	CASSTGETQYF	TGTGCCAGCAGCACCGGAGAGACCCAGTACTTC
NA	TRBV28	NA	TRBJ2-3	CASSGLSTDTQYF	TGTGCCAGCAGTGGGTTGAGCACAGATACGCAGTATTTT